The 18 T cell receptor beta chains below come from one sample, sequenced in a study of blood T cells in healthy people across ages. It was with a sample-barcoded 5' primer and a J-beta primer mix that a second PCR of roughly 7 to 12 cycles was run. Via MiXCR, TCRdb re-called the 5' RACE reads, giving one row per CDR3 protein. The sample shows hundreds of thousands of distinct CDR3 sequences, around 45% of them seen only once. The sequencing sample was made of blood. All receptors come from a man aged 60-69 years in good health.

V gene TRBV9 combines with J gene TRBJ2-2, with a tentative D call TRBD1 (5 bases). V was pared by 3 bases and J by 7 bases, with 7 bases between. Germline-derived CDR1 and CDR2 are SGDLS and YYNGEE. The CDR3 is 12 residues long. The CDR3 DNA sequence: TGTGCCAGCAGCGGGACATTCGGGGAGCTGTTTTTT. This gives the protein CASSGTFGELFF.

This chain links TRBV4-1 with TRBJ2-3; D unclear. The CDR3 totals 14 residues. Germline loops: CDR1 MGHRA, CDR2 YSYEKL. Trimming removed 1 base from V and 2 bases from J, with 7 bases in between. CDR3 residues: CASSQGVYTDTQYF. The DNA for the CDR3 is TGCGCCAGCAGCCAAGGGGTATACACAGATACGCAGTATTTT.

The chain employs TRBV27 and TRBJ2-7; 7 bases fit TRBD1. The CDR3 consists of 13 residues. Looked up from germline, CDR1 is MNHEY and CDR2 is SMNVEV (reference sequence). Germline trimming cut 6 bases from V and 5 bases from J; bases unmatched to any gene: 7. CDR3 nucleotides: TGTGCCAGCAGCACCGGGACAGATAACGAGCAGTACTTC. Translated, it gives CASSTGTDNEQYF.

The J gene is TRBJ2-2, the V gene TRBV12-3 or TRBV12-4; tentative D call: TRBD1 (6 bases). V lost 3 bases, J lost 5 bases, and 19 bases lay in between. The CDR3 contains 17 residues. CDR3 coding DNA: TGTGCCAGCAGTTTCCGTGCAGGGGCCCTGGGAACCGGGGAGCTGTTTTTT. Translation gives CASSFRAGALGTGELFF.

For the CDR3, the DNA is TGCAGTGCTAGAGGGGGCGCAAAACAGGGTAAAGAGACCCAGTACTTC. This codes for CSARGGAKQGKETQYF. The chain uses TRBV20-1 and TRBJ2-5; possibly TRBD1 for D (6 bases). The germline V gene has CDR1 DFQATT and CDR2 SNEGSKA (reference sequence). V was pared by 1 base and J by 3 bases, with 18 bases between. The CDR3 covers 16 residues.

V is TRBV7-2 and J is TRBJ2-7; no clear D gene. The V end was cut by 2 bases, the J end by 0 bases, with 11 bases between. CDR3 length: 15 amino acids. The germline CDR1 and CDR2 sequences are SGHTA and FQGNSA. Here the CDR3 DNA reads TGTGCCAGCAGCTTATCGGACGGCAACTCCTACGAGCAGTACTTC. Translating it yields CASSLSDGNSYEQYF.

The chain employs TRBV30 and TRBJ2-7; 9 bases are a match to TRBD1. Losses at the gene ends were 0 bases for V and 2 bases for J; bases not matched to a gene: 17. This CDR3 is built from 19 residues. Germline CDR1 GTSNPN, CDR2 SVGIG (reference sequence). CDR3 sequence: CAWSVLGTGKRLNPYEQYF. In DNA form, the CDR3 reads TGTGCCTGGAGTGTACTGGGGACAGGGAAAAGGCTAAATCCCTACGAGCAGTACTTC.

This chain uses TRBV6-5 with TRBJ2-5; 12 bases line up with TRBD2. Trimming cost V 9 bases and J 2 bases; bases outside gene matches: 4. CDR3 length equals 14 residues. CDR1 and CDR2 (germline): MNHEY, SVGAGI. Written as DNA, the CDR3 is TGTGCCAGTAAACTAGCGGGGGGTCAAGAGACCCAGTACTTC. Translating it yields CASKLAGGQETQYF.

This chain connects TRBV28 to TRBJ1-4; D is undetermined. The CDR3 extends over 13 amino acids. Germline lookup yields CDR1 MDHEN and CDR2 SYDVKM. Trimming shortened V by 6 bases and J by 4 bases, and 9 bases separated the two germline ends. The CDR3 spells CASSRALNEKLFF. CDR3 DNA sequence: TGTGCCAGCAGCCGGGCCCTTAATGAAAAACTGTTTTTT.

The CDR3 bases are TGTGCCAGCAGGTGGACGGGACGCCCCCAAGAGACCCAGTACTTC. Its translation: CASRWTGRPQETQYF. The chain combines TRBV7-2 with TRBJ2-5, with D perhaps given as TRBD1 or TRBD2 (5 bases each). The CDR3 contains 15 residues. Germline CDR1 and CDR2: SGHTA and FQGNSA. The V and J ends lost 6 bases and 1 base respectively, with 15 bases between them.

CDR3 region: CASSFGQGTHYEQYF. CDR3 DNA sequence: TGTGCCAGCAGTTTCGGGCAGGGGACCCACTACGAGCAGTACTTC. This chain joins TRBV12-3 or TRBV12-4 and TRBJ2-7; maybe TRBD1 (6 bases). CDR3 length: 15 residues. Trimming stripped 3 bases from V and 3 bases from J, with 15 bases between.

This clonotype has just a few counts. V usage is TRBV20-1 and J usage is TRBJ2-1, with TRBD2 matching over 11 bases. This CDR3 region has 18 residues. The junction had 8 bases not matched to a gene; V was cut back by 1 base and J by 0 bases. Germline values: CDR1 DFQATT, CDR2 SNEGSKA (reference sequence). The CDR3 DNA sequence: TGCAGTGCTAGAGCACTAGCGGGGGCTACGAGCTCCTACAATGAGCAGTTCTTC. Translated: CSARALAGATSSYNEQFF.

This rearrangement joins TRBV12-3 or TRBV12-4 to TRBJ1-1; TRBD1 matches at 7 bases. The CDR3 extends over 15 amino acids. Trimming removed 3 bases from V and 5 bases from J; junction bases left unmatched: 9. The CDR3 nucleotides are TGTGCCAGCAGTTTGACAACAGGGGCGGGTACTGAAGCTTTCTTT. It translates to CASSLTTGAGTEAFF.

The gene calls are TRBV6-6 and TRBJ1-6; D not resolved. The ends were cut back, 9 bases at V and 10 bases at J, with 19 bases in the middle. CDR1 MNHNY and CDR2 SVGAGI come from the germline V gene (reference sequence). The CDR3 length is 14 residues. CDR3 in amino acids: CASFRSGENSPLHF. The CDR3 nucleotides read TGTGCCAGTTTTAGGTCAGGCGAAAACTCACCCCTCCACTTT.

The DNA for the CDR3 is TGCAGTGCTAGAGGGCCCTTCTACAATGAGCAGTTCTTC. Amino acid sequence: CSARGPFYNEQFF. This chain links TRBV20-1 with TRBJ2-1; D remains ambiguous. Trimming stripped 1 base from V and 3 bases from J, with 7 bases between. The V gene's germline CDR1 is DFQATT and CDR2 SNEGSKA (reference sequence). The CDR3 covers 13 residues.

The sample holds one count of this clonotype. The chain recombines TRBV6-6 with TRBJ1-2; D gene unclear. CDR1 and CDR2 from the germline V gene are MNHNY and SVGAGI (reference sequence). The CDR3 length is 14 residues. With 10 bases removed from V and 4 bases from J, the gap between germline ends came to 19 bases. DNA for the CDR3: TGTGCCACCGCGCCCAGTTTATCGGTCTATGGCTACACCTTC. Translated: CATAPSLSVYGYTF.

The CDR3 loop is CASSAPLSTGLNTEAFF. The CDR3 DNA sequence: TGTGCCAGCAGTGCACCACTGTCGACGGGATTGAACACTGAAGCTTTCTTT. This chain connects TRBV6-1 to TRBJ1-1; D ambiguous. V was pared by 4 bases and J by 0 bases, with 18 bases between. The CDR3 has 17 amino acids. CDR1 is MNHNS, CDR2 SASEGT, per germline.

The V call is TRBV4-2, the J call TRBJ2-2, with 9 bases identical to TRBD2. The germline V gene encodes CDR1 LGHNA and CDR2 YNFKEQ. The CDR3 runs to 16 residues. The junction had 0 bases not matched to a gene; V was cut back by 0 bases and J by 1 base. The CDR3 loop reads CASSQERGGNTGELFF. CDR3 coding DNA: TGTGCCAGCAGCCAAGAGCGGGGGGGGAACACCGGGGAGCTGTTTTTT.